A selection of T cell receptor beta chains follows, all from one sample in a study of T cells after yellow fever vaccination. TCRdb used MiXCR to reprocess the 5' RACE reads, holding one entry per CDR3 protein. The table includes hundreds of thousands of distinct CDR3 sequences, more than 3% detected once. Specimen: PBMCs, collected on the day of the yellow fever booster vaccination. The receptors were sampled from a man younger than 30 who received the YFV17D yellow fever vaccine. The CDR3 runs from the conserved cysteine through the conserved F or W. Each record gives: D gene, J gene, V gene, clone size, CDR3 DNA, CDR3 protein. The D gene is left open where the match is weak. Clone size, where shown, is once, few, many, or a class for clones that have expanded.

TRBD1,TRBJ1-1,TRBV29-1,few,TGCAGCGTTGATGGGACCACACAGGGGTTAATCACTGAAGCTTTCTTT,CSVDGTTQGLITEAFF
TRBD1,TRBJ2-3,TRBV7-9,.,TGTGCCAGCAGCAAGATTCCGGACAGGGCCTCCGACACGCAGTATTTT,CASSKIPDRASDTQYF
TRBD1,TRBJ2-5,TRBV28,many,TGTGCCAGCAGTTTGCCTTCAGGGGGCCAAGAGACCCAGTACTTC,CASSLPSGGQETQYF
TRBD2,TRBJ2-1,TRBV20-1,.,TGCAGTGCTAGGGACCCCGGGACTAGTCCCGAGCAGTTCTTC,CSARDPGTSPEQFF
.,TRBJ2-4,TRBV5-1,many,TGCGCCAGCAGCTTGACAGGGCAAGAGGAAAACATTCAGTACTTC,CASSLTGQEENIQYF
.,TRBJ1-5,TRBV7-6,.,TGTGCCAGCAGCTCCCCGGGTACGCCCCAGCATTTT,CASSSPGTPQHF
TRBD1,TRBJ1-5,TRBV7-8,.,TGTGCCAGCAGCTATGACAGGGTTGGAAATCAGCCCCAGCATTTT,CASSYDRVGNQPQHF
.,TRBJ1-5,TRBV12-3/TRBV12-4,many,TGTGCCAGCACCACTAGAGGGCGGTTTTATGGCCCCAATCAGCCCCAGCATTTT,CASTTRGRFYGPNQPQHF
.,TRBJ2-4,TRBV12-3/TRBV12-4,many,TGTGCCAGCAGGCCCAGGGGTAAAAACATTCAGTACTTC,CASRPRGKNIQYF
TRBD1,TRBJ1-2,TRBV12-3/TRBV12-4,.,TGTGCCAGCAGCCCCGCTCGGGGCAGGGGGTATGGCTACACCTTC,CASSPARGRGYGYTF
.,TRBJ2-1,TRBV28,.,TGTGCCAGCAGTTTATCCTCTCATGAGCAGTTCTTC,CASSLSSHEQFF
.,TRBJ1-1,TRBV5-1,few,TGCGCCAGCAGCTCACCCCGCGAGGGCGAGAACACTGAAGCTTTCTTT,CASSSPREGENTEAFF
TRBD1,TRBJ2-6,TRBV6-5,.,TGTGCCAGCAGCCCCGGACAGGGGGTCTCTGGGGCCAACGTCCTGACTTTC,CASSPGQGVSGANVLTF
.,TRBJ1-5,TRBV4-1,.,TGCGCCAGCAGCCAAGAACGGGTGCATCAGCCCCAGCATTTT,CASSQERVHQPQHF
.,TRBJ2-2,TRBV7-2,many,TGTGCCAGCAGCCTTAGGACGAGAGGCACCGGGGAGCTGTTTTTT,CASSLRTRGTGELFF
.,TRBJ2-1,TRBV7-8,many,TGTGCCAGCAGACCAGGGTCCGGGGTCAGAATAAGCTCCTACAATGAGCAGTTCTTC,CASRPGSGVRISSYNEQFF
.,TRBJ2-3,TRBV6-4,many,TGTGCCAGCAGTGTACAGGGTGGGGATACGCAGTATTTT,CASSVQGGDTQYF
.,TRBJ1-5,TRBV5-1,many,TGCGCCAGCAGCTTGACAGTCAATCAGCCCCAGCATTTT,CASSLTVNQPQHF
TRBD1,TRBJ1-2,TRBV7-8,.,TGTGCCAGCAGCTCACCAACTCAAGACAGGGTCAGGGGCTACACCTTC,CASSSPTQDRVRGYTF
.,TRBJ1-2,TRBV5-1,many,TGCGCCAGCAGCTCCGAAAGGGCGGCGTATGGCTACACCTTC,CASSSERAAYGYTF
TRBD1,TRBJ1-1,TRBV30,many,TGTGCCTGGAGTGCGGGACAGGGGAGGGCTTTCTTT,CAWSAGQGRAFF
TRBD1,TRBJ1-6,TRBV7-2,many,TGTGCCAGCAGCTTAAGGGACAGGGGGGGAAGGCTCCACTTT,CASSLRDRGGRLHF
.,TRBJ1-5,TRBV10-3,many,TGTGCCATCAGTAGCAGGGCTCGGAGGCCCCAGCATTTT,CAISSRARRPQHF
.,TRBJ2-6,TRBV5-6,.,TGTGCCAGCCAGTTCCCTGGGGCCAACGTCCTGACTTTC,CASQFPGANVLTF
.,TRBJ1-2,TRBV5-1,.,TGCGCCAGCAGCTTGCCAATTGGGGGTGGCGGTGGCTACACCTTC,CASSLPIGGGGGYTF
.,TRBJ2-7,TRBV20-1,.,TGCAGTGCTAGTGCGGGGAGCTGGTACGAGCAGTACTTC,CSASAGSWYEQYF
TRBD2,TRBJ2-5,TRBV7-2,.,TGTGCCAGCAGCTTACGCGGGGGGGCCGGAGAGACCCAGTACTTC,CASSLRGGAGETQYF
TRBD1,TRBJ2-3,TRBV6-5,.,TGTGCCAGCAGAAGGGACAGGGGATATACAGATACGCAGTATTTT,CASRRDRGYTDTQYF
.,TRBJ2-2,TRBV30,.,TGTGCCTGGAGTCGTGGGGGGACAGAGCTGTTTTTT,CAWSRGGTELFF
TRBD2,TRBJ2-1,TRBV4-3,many,TGCGCCAGCAGCCCACCCCAAGCGGGGGGATCCTACAATGAGCAGTTCTTC,CASSPPQAGGSYNEQFF
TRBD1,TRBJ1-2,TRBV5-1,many,TGCGCCAGCAGCTTGGACCGGGACAGGAGCTATGGCTACACCTTC,CASSLDRDRSYGYTF
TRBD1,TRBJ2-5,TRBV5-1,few,TGCGCCAGCAGCCTGGACAGGGGGGGACAAGAGACCCAGTACTTC,CASSLDRGGQETQYF
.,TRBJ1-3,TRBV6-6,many,TGTGCCAGCAGCCTAGCGGGCGGCTCTGGAAACACCATATATTTT,CASSLAGGSGNTIYF
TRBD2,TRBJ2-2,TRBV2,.,TGTGCCAGCAGTGAACGTAGCGGGGGCCCCCTTAACACCGGGGAGCTGTTTTTT,CASSERSGGPLNTGELFF
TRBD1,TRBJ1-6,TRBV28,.,TGTGCCAGCAGTTTATTTCCGGGACAGGGGGACTCACCCCTCCACTTT,CASSLFPGQGDSPLHF
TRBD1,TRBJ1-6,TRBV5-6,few,TGTGCCAGCAGCTTTGGGACAGATACACCCCTCCACTTT,CASSFGTDTPLHF
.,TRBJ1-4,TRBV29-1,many,TGCAGCGTGGCCCAGGGGATTCGGGAAAAACTGTTTTTT,CSVAQGIREKLFF
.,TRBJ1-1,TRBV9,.,TGTGCCAGCAGCGTAAGTCCCTCAGTTTTGGGGATAAAGACTGAAGCTTTCTTT,CASSVSPSVLGIKTEAFF
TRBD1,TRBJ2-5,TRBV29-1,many,TGCAGCGCCAGCTACGGACAGGGGGCCGAGACCCAGTACTTC,CSASYGQGAETQYF
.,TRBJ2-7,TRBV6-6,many,TGTGCCAGCAGTTACTCCGCTAAATACTACGAGCAGTACTTC,CASSYSAKYYEQYF
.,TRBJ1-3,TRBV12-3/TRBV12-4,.,TGTGCCAGCAGCTCTGCGTTTGGAAACACCATATATTTT,CASSSAFGNTIYF
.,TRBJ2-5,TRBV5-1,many,TGCGCCAGCAGCTTGCTTGGGGTGGAGTACCAAGAGACCCAGTACTTC,CASSLLGVEYQETQYF
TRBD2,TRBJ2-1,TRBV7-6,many,TGTGCCAGCAGCCGATCTCCGACTAGCGGGCGGAACAATGAGCAGTTCTTC,CASSRSPTSGRNNEQFF
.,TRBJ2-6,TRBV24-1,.,TGTGCCACCGACGCCGGGTCCTCTGGGGCCAACGTCCTGACTTTC,CATDAGSSGANVLTF
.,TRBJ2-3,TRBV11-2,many,TGTGCCAGCAGCTTAGATCCGTCGGGATTAGATACGCAGTATTTT,CASSLDPSGLDTQYF
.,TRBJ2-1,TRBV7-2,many,TGTGCCAGCAGCTTAGCTCAGGTACTCGCCAATGAGCAGTTCTTC,CASSLAQVLANEQFF
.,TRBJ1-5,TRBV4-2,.,TGTGCCAGCAGTGGGGGGTTGCATCAGCCCCAGCATTTT,CASSGGLHQPQHF
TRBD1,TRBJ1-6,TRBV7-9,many,TGTGCCAGCAACGACAGGGATAATTCACCCCTCCACTTT,CASNDRDNSPLHF
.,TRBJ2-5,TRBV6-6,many,TGTGCCAGCAGTAGCAGCCTGACAGGGAGGGGGGTGCAAGAGACCCAGTACTTC,CASSSSLTGRGVQETQYF
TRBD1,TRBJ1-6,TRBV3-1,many,TGTGCCACCCAAAGGGGCAGGGGGGACAATTCACCCCTCCACTTT,CATQRGRGDNSPLHF